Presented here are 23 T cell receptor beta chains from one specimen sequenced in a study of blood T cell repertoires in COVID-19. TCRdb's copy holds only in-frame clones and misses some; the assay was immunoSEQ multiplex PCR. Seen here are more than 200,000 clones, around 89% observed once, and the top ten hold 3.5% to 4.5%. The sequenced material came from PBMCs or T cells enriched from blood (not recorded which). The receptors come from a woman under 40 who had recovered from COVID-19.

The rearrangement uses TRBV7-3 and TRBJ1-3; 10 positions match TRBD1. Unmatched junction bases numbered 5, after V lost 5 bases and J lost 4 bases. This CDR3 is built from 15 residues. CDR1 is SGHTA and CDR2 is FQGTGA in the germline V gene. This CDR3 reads CASSATGGAGNTIYF. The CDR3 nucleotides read TGTGCCAGCAGCGCGACAGGGGGCGCCGGAAACACCATATATTTT.

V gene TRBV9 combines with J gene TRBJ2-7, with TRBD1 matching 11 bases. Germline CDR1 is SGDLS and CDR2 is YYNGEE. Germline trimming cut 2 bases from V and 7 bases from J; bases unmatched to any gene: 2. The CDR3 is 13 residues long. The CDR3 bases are TGTGCCAGCAGCGTCGGACAGGGGGCTGAGCAGTACTTC. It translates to CASSVGQGAEQYF. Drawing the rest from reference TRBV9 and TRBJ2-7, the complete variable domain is DSGVTQTPKHLITATGQRVTLRCSPRSGDLSVYWYQQSLDQGLQFLIQYYNGEERAKGNILERFSAQQFPDLHSELNLSSLELGDSALYFCASSVGQGAEQYFGPGTRLTVT.

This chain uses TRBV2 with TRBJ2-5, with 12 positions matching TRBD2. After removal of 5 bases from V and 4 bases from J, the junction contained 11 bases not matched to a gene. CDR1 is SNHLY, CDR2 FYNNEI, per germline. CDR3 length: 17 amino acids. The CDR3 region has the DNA TGTGCCAGCAGTACCGGACTAGCGGGGCTAGGGGGAGAGACCCAGTACTTC. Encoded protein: CASSTGLAGLGGETQYF.

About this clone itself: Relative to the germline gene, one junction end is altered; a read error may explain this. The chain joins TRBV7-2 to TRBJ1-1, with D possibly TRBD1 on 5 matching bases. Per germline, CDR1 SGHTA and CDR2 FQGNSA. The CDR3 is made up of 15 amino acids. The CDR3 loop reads CASSLAGATNTEVFF. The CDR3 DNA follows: TGTGCCAGCAGCTTAGCTGGGGCGACGAACACTGAAGTTTTCTTT.

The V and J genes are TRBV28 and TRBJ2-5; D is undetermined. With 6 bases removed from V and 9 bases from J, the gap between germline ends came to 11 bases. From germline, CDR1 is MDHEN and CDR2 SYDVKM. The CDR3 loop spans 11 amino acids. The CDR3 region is CASSLSEPQYF. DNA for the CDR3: TGTGCCAGCAGCCTCAGCGAGCCCCAGTACTTC.

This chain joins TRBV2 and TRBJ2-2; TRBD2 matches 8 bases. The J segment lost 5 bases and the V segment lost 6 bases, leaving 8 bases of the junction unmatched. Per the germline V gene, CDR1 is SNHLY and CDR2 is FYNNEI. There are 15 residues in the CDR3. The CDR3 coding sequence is TGTGCCAGCAGCGCGGGGGGACTTCCTACCGGGGAGCTGTTTTTT. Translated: CASSAGGLPTGELFF.

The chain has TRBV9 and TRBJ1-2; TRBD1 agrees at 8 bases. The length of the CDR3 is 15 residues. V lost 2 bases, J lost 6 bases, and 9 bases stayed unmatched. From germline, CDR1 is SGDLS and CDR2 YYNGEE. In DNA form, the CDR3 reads TGTGCCAGCAGCGTTGGACAGGGAAGGGGGAATGGCTACACCTTC. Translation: CASSVGQGRGNGYTF.

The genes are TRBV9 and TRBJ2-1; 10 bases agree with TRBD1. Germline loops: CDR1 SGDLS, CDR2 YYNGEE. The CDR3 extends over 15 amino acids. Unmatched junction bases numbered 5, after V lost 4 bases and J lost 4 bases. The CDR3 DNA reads TGTGCCAGCAGCCTTGGACAGGGGGTGTACAATGAGCAGTTCTTC. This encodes CASSLGQGVYNEQFF. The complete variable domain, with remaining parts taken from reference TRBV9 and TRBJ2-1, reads DSGVTQTPKHLITATGQRVTLRCSPRSGDLSVYWYQQSLDQGLQFLIQYYNGEERAKGNILERFSAQQFPDLHSELNLSSLELGDSALYFCASSLGQGVYNEQFFGPGTRLTVL.

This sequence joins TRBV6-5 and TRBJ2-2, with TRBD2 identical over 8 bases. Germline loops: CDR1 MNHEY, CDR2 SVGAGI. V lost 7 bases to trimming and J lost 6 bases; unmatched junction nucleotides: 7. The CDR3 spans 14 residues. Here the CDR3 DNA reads TGTGCCAGCAAATTGGGCGGGAGGCCCGGGGAGCTGTTTTTT. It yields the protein CASKLGGRPGELFF.

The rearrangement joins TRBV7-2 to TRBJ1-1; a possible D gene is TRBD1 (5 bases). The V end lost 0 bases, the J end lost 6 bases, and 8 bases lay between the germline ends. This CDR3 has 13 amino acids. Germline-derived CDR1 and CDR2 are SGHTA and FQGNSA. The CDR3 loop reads CASSLAGGAEAFF. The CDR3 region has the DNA TGTGCCAGCAGCTTAGCGGGAGGGGCTGAAGCTTTCTTT. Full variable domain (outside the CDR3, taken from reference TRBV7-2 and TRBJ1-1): GAGVSQSPSNKVTEKGKDVELRCDPISGHTALYWYRQSLGQGLEFLIYFQGNSAPDKSGLPSDRFSAERTGGSVSTLTIQRTQQEDSAVYLCASSLAGGAEAFFGQGTRLTVV.

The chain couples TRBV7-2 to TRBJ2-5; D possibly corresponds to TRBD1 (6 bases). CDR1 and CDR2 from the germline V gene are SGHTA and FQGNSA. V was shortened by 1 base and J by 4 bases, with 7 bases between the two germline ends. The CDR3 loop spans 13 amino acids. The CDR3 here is CASSLDRVETQYF. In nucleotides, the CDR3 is TGTGCCAGCAGCTTAGACAGGGTAGAGACCCAGTACTTC.

The CDR3 sequence: CASSRPTSGTDTQYF. DNA for the CDR3: TGTGCCAGCAGTCGCCCGACTAGCGGCACAGATACGCAGTATTTT. The chain employs TRBV28 and TRBJ2-3; 8 nucleotides align to TRBD2. Trimming took 5 bases from V and 1 from J; bases not matched to a gene: 5. This CDR3 has 15 amino acids. In germline, CDR1 is MDHEN, CDR2 SYDVKM. The full variable domain, rest sourced from reference TRBV28 and TRBJ2-3, is DVKVTQSSRYLVKRTGEKVFLECVQDMDHENMFWYRQDPGLGLRLIYFSYDVKMKEKGDIPEGYSVSREKKERFSLILESASTNQTSMYLCASSRPTSGTDTQYFGPGTRLTVL.

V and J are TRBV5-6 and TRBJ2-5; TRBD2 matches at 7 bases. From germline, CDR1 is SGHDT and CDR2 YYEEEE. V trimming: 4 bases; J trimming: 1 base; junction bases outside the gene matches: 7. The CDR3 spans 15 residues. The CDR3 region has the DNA TGTGCCAGCAGCATGATCCCTAGCGGCCAAGAGACCCAGTACTTC. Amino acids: CASSMIPSGQETQYF.

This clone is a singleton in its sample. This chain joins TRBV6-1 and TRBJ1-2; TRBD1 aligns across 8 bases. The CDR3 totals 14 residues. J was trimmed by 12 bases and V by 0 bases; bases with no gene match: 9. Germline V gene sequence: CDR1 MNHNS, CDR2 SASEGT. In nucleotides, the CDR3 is TGTGCCAGCAGTGAAGCGCGGGCAGGGGGCCAAAACACCTTC. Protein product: CASSEARAGGQNTF.

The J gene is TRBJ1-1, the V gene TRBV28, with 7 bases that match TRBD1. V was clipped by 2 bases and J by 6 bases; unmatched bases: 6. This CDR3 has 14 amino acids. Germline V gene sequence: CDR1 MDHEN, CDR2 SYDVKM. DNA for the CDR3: TGTGCCAGCAGTTTAGCCGACAGGGTCCCTGAAGCTTTCTTT. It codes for CASSLADRVPEAFF.

DNA for the CDR3: TGTGCCAGCAGCTCACAGACGCACGTCGGGGAGCTGTTTTTT. Protein product: CASSSQTHVGELFF. The rearrangement joins TRBV11-3 to TRBJ2-2; D is unresolved. The germline CDR1 and CDR2 sequences are SGHNT and YENEEA. The CDR3 is 14 amino acids. Trimming pared 4 bases from V and 7 bases from J, leaving 13 bases between.

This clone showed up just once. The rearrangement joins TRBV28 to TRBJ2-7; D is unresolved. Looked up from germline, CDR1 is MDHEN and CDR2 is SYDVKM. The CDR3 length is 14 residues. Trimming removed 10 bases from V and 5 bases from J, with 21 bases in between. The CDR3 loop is CAIQSLGLIHEQYF. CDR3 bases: TGTGCCATCCAGTCCCTAGGCTTGATCCACGAGCAGTACTTC.

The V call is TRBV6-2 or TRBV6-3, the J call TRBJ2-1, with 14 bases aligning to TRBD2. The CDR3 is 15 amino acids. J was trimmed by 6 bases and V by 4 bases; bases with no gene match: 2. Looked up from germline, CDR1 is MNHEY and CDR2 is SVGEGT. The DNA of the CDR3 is TGTGCCAGCAGTTCGGGACTAGCGGGAGCCAATGAGCAGTTCTTC. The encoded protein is CASSSGLAGANEQFF.

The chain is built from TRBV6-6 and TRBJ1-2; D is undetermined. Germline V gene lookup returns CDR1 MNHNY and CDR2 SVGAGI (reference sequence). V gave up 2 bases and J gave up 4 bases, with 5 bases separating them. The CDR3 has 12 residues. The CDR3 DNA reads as TGTGCCAGCAGTTACAGTAGCTATGGCTACACCTTC. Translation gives CASSYSSYGYTF.

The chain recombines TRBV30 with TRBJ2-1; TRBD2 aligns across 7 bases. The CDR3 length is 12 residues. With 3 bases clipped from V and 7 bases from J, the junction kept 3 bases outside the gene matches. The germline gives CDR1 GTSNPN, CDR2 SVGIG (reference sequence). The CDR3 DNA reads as TGTGCCTGGAGGGGGGGGTGGAATGAGCAGTTCTTC. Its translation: CAWRGGWNEQFF.

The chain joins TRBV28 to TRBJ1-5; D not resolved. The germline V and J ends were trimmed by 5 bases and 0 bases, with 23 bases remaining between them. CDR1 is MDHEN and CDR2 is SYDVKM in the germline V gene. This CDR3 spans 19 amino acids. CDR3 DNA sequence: TGTGCCAGCAGTCCATCCTCTAACCTACGAATCTATAGCAATCAGCCCCAGCATTTT. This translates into CASSPSSNLRIYSNQPQHF.

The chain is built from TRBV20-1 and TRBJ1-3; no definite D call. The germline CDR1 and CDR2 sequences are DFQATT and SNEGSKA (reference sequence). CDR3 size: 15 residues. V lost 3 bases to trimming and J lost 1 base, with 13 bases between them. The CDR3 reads CSASLLPGSGNTIYF. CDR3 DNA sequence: TGCAGTGCTAGTCTCTTACCCGGGTCTGGAAACACCATATATTTT.

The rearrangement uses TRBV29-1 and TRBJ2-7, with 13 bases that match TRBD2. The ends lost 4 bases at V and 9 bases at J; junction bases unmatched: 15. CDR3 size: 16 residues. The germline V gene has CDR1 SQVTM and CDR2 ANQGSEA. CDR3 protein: CSVVPTLTSGRGVQYF. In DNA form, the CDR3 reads TGCAGCGTTGTCCCGACACTTACTAGCGGGAGGGGTGTGCAGTACTTC.